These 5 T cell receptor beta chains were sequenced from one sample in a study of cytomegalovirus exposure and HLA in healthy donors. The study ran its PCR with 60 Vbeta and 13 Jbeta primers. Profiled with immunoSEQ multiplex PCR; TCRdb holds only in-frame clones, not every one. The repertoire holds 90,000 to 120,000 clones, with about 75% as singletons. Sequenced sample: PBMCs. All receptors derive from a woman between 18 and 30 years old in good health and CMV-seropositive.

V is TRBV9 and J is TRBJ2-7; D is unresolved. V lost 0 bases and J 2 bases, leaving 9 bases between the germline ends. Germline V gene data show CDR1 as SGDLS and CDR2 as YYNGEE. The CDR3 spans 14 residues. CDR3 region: CASSVDGFPYEQYF. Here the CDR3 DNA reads TGTGCCAGCAGCGTAGATGGCTTTCCCTACGAGCAGTACTTC.

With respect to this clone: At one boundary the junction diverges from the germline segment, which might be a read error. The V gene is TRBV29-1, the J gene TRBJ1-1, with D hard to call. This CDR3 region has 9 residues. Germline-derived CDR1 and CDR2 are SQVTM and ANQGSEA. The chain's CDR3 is CSVVQDPLF. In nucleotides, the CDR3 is TGCAGCGTTGTGCAGGATCCCCTATTT. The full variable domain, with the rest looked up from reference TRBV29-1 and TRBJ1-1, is SAVISQKPSRDICQRGTSLTIQCQVDSQVTMMFWYRQQPGQSLTLIATANQGSEATYESGFVIDKFPISRPNLTFSTLTVSNMSPEDSSIYLCSVVQDPLFGQGTRLTVV.

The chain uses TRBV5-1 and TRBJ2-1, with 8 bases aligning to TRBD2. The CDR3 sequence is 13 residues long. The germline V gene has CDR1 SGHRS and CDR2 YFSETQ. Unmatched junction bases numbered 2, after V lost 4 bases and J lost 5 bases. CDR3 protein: CASSHGGDNEQFF. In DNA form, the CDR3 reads TGCGCCAGCAGCCACGGGGGGGACAATGAGCAGTTCTTC.

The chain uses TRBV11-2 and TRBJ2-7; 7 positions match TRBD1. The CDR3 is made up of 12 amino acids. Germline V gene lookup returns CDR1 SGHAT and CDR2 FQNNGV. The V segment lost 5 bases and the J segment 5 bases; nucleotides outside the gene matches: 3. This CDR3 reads CASSQQGNEQYF. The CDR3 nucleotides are TGTGCCAGCAGCCAACAGGGGAACGAGCAGTACTTC.

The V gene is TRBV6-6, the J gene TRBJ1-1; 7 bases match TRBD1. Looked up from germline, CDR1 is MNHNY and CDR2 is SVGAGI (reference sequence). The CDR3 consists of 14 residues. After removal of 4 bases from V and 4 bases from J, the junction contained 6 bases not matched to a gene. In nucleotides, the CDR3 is TGTGCCAGCAGTTCCCAGGGGGGTAGCACTGAAGCTTTCTTT. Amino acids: CASSSQGGSTEAFF.